This TCR beta chain is from a study of shared clonotypes between healthy human individuals. Clones were sequenced by immunoSEQ multiplex PCR, and TCRdb holds only the in-frame ones, with some missing. This repertoire shows roughly 96,000 clones, over 40% found once; its top ten account for approximately 15%. This clone has at least ten counts. The CDR3 is made up of 12 amino acids. Germline CDR1 is SQVTM and CDR2 is ANQGSEA. The sequence derives from a woman aged 40-49 years in good health. Some clones in this sample may be carry-over from other donors' samples. Sequenced material: PBMCs. V gene TRBV29-1 combines with J gene TRBJ2-5; perhaps TRBD2 as D (6 bases). The J call may be in error: the DNA end matches TRBJ2-7 better. The DNA for the CDR3 is TGCAGCGCGCGGGACGGAACCTACGAGCAGTACTTC. Translated: CSARDGTYEQYF.